This is a list of T cell receptor beta chains from one sample in a study of T-cell reconstitution after alpha-beta-depleted transplantation in children. One entry per CDR3 protein, called by TCRdb with MiXCR from the PCR reads. The profile covers approximately 240,000 distinct CDR3 sequences, with around 9.6% appearing a single time and around 6.2% taken by the ten largest. The sequencing here drew on PBMCs from the stem cell graft donor, taken from the stem cell graft. The receptors were sampled from a human donor who donated a stem cell graft to a child with acute lymphoblastic leukemia. CDR3s include the opening cysteine and the closing phenylalanine or tryptophan. Fields, in order: clone size, J gene, V gene, CDR3 length, D gene, CDR3 DNA, CDR3 protein. A D gene is named only where the DNA matches it firmly. Part of the rows lack a size; the others show once, few, many or a class for expanded clones.

>-|TRBJ1-1|TRBV11-2|13|TRBD1
TGTGCCAGCAGCCAGGGGGGGGCCACTGAAGCTTTCTTT
CASSQGGATEAFF
>few|TRBJ1-2|TRBV7-9|13|-
TGTGCCAGCAGCTTTATGGGAATTTATGGCTACACCTTC
CASSFMGIYGYTF
>-|TRBJ1-1|TRBV10-3|14|-
TGTGCCATCAGATCCGGGACATTCAGCACTGAAGCTTTCTTT
CAIRSGTFSTEAFF
>-|TRBJ2-3|TRBV4-3|17|TRBD1
TGCGCCAGCAGCCAAGATTTTCTGACAGGGGGCACAGATACGCAGTATTTT
CASSQDFLTGGTDTQYF
>-|TRBJ1-6|TRBV27|13|-
TGTGCCAGCAGTTTATCCGGGGTTTCACCCCTCCACTTT
CASSLSGVSPLHF
>-|TRBJ2-7|TRBV2|14|TRBD1
TGTGCCGGCCAAAGGGGGACAGGGGTCCACGAGCAGTACTTC
CAGQRGTGVHEQYF
>many|TRBJ2-3|TRBV6-2/TRBV6-3|15|TRBD2
TGTGCCAGCAGCCCAGGACTAGCGGGCACAGATACGCAGTATTTT
CASSPGLAGTDTQYF
>few|TRBJ2-2|TRBV12-3/TRBV12-4|15|-
TGTGCCAGCAGTTTACTGGCCGTGAACACCGGGGAGCTGTTTTTT
CASSLLAVNTGELFF
>many|TRBJ2-5|TRBV20-1|14|-
TGCAGTGCTAGTTCCCAGGGAGCTTCTGAGACCCAGTACTTC
CSASSQGASETQYF
>many|TRBJ2-1|TRBV6-4|16|TRBD2
TGTGCCAGCAGTGTGAGCGGTGGGGGGACTAACAATGAGCAGTTCTTC
CASSVSGGGTNNEQFF
>-|TRBJ2-5|TRBV28|15|TRBD2
TGTGCCAGCAGTCCCGTCGGACTAGCGGGGAAGACCCAGTACTTC
CASSPVGLAGKTQYF
>few|TRBJ2-1|TRBV12-5|13|-
TGTGCTAGTGGTTTACCCGTTTACAATGAGCAGTTCTTC
CASGLPVYNEQFF
>-|TRBJ1-4|TRBV7-6|15|TRBD1
TGTGCCAGCAAAGATACAGGGGGACCAAATGAAAAACTGTTTTTT
CASKDTGGPNEKLFF
>-|TRBJ2-7|TRBV29-1|16|TRBD2
TGCAGCGTTGAAGATCCCCTAGCGGGGGGGCAGTACGAGCAGTACTTC
CSVEDPLAGGQYEQYF
>few|TRBJ1-2|TRBV30|13|-
TGTGCCTGGAGAAACATCGGGGTCTATGGCTACACCTTC
CAWRNIGVYGYTF
>few|TRBJ2-7|TRBV4-2|17|-
TGTGCCAGCAGCCATGGACGAGGGGCGTCAAGCTCCTACGAGCAGTACTTC
CASSHGRGASSSYEQYF
>-|TRBJ2-3|TRBV6-1|16|TRBD2
TGTGCCAGCAGCGATACCGGGACTAGCCCGGCAGATACGCAGTATTTT
CASSDTGTSPADTQYF
>many|TRBJ2-7|TRBV5-1|14|TRBD1
TGCGCCAGCAGCTTCGGGACAGGGTGGTACGAGCAGTACTTC
CASSFGTGWYEQYF
>few|TRBJ1-6|TRBV2|13|-
TGTGCCAGCAGTGAAGAGTATAATTCACCCCTCCACTTT
CASSEEYNSPLHF
>many|TRBJ2-2|TRBV7-6|16|-
TGTGCCAGCAGCTTATCCCAGGGGTTGGACACCGGGGAGCTGTTTTTT
CASSLSQGLDTGELFF
>few|TRBJ2-7|TRBV6-2/TRBV6-3|15|TRBD1
TGTGCCAGCAGATACTGGACAGGGGGCTCCTACGAGCAGTACTTC
CASRYWTGGSYEQYF
>-|TRBJ1-1|TRBV27|14|-
TGTGCCAGCAGTTTAATGGCTATGAACACTGAAGCTTTCTTT
CASSLMAMNTEAFF
>few|TRBJ1-1|TRBV5-1|13|-
TGCGCCAGCAGGGTGGGCCCGAACACTGAAGCTTTCTTT
CASRVGPNTEAFF
>-|TRBJ2-5|TRBV19|14|-
TGTGCCAGTAGTATGGGCAGGGCGAAGGAGACCCAGTACTTC
CASSMGRAKETQYF
>few|TRBJ2-7|TRBV12-3/TRBV12-4|14|-
TGTGCCAGCAGTTTAGGTTGGAGCTCCTACGAGCAGTACTTC
CASSLGWSSYEQYF
>many|TRBJ1-2|TRBV12-3/TRBV12-4|15|-
TGTGCCAGCAGTTTTGCCCAGGGTAGGAACTATGGCTACACCTTC
CASSFAQGRNYGYTF
>-|TRBJ2-1|TRBV29-1|19|-
TGCAGCGTTGGCGAGAGGGGGGTTGGGGGCTCGAACTTCTACAATGAGCAGTTCTTC
CSVGERGVGGSNFYNEQFF
>many|TRBJ2-3|TRBV5-1|14|-
TGCGCCAGCAGTGACAGGACGCGCACAGATACGCAGTATTTT
CASSDRTRTDTQYF